This TCR delta chain was observed in a study of gamma-delta T cells after stem cell transplantation. Trimming at V came to 3 bases and at J to 0 bases, leaving 11 bases not matched to a gene. The CDR3 sequence is 17 residues long. The germline V gene encodes CDR1 GEAIGNYY and CDR2 EKD. By share, this clone counts as medium-sized. Different DNA sequences within this sample yield the same CDR3. TCRdb applied CATT to the RT-PCR reads for clone calling. The data contain under 3,000 delta-chain clones, 25% to 35% of them singletons. This receptor was identified in a human donor. It is not recorded whose cells these are; they may come from a transplant donor. The V call is TRDV2, the J call TRDJ1, with 8 positions matching TRDD3. The sequencing sample was made of gamma-delta T cells. The CDR3 DNA reads TGTGCCTGTGACCCTTTGCTGGGGGAGGCGTACACCGATAAACTCATCTTT. This translates into CACDPLLGEAYTDKLIF.